Sequencing of this TCR beta chain was carried out in a study of PD-1 blockade in classical Hodgkin lymphoma. General observations from the study: In CD4+ cells, TCR diversity went up significantly by C4D1, but in CD8+ cells it did not. As was reported, newly diagnosed patients showed lower baseline TCR diversity than healthy donors did.

Generated by immunoSEQ multiplex PCR, the TCRdb table keeps only in-frame clones and is missing some. Of around 13,000 clones in the sample, less than 90% were seen once. Note on this clone: Its antigen is not identified.

V dropped 2 bases and J dropped 0; count of bases not matched to a gene: 0. The CDR3 is 15 residues long. Per the germline V gene, CDR1 is SGHTA and CDR2 is FQGNSA. No patient escaped relapse after autologous stem cell transplantation, and brentuximab vedotin exposure varied. Best outcomes ranged across complete response, partial response and progressive disease. The gene calls are TRBV7-2 and TRBJ2-1, with 8 bases aligning to TRBD2. This specimen was peripheral blood mononuclear cells (PBMCs), taken at baseline. This receptor was identified in a human donor with classical Hodgkin lymphoma. The CDR3 spells CASSLSGSSYNEQFF. The CDR3 bases are TGTGCCAGCAGCTTAAGCGGGAGCTCCTACAATGAGCAGTTCTTC. The whole variable domain, filled in from reference TRBV7-2 and TRBJ2-1, reads GAGVSQSPSNKVTEKGKDVELRCDPISGHTALYWYRQSLGQGLEFLIYFQGNSAPDKSGLPSDRFSAERTGGSVSTLTIQRTQQEDSAVYLCASSLSGSSYNEQFFGPGTRLTVL.